A single sample is the source of the 5 T cell receptor beta chains below, sequenced in a study of cytomegalovirus exposure and HLA in healthy donors. Assay used: immunoSEQ multiplex PCR; TCRdb lists only in-frame clones, some missing. Here the sample spans approximately 88,000 clones, 84% being singletons. Source material: PBMCs. These receptors originate from a woman between 18 and 30 years old in good health and CMV-seropositive.

This chain connects TRBV28 to TRBJ2-3; 8 bases map to TRBD1. The CDR3 is 14 amino acids. The trim removed 7 bases at V and 2 bases at J, leaving 5 bases unmatched. Per germline, CDR1 MDHEN and CDR2 SYDVKM. The CDR3 DNA is TGTGCCAGCACCTTGGACAGGGCCACAGATACGCAGTATTTT. Protein sequence: CASTLDRATDTQYF. Combining the CDR3 with reference TRBV28 and TRBJ2-3 gives the whole variable domain DVKVTQSSRYLVKRTGEKVFLECVQDMDHENMFWYRQDPGLGLRLIYFSYDVKMKEKGDIPEGYSVSREKKERFSLILESASTNQTSMYLCASTLDRATDTQYFGPGTRLTVL.

This clone has only one observation. V gene TRBV18 combines with J gene TRBJ1-1; possibly TRBD1 for D (6 bases). Trimming left V 1 base short and J 4 bases short, with 10 bases between. The CDR3 is made up of 14 amino acids. CDR1 and CDR2 (germline): KGHSH, LQKENI. The CDR3 here is CASSPQQGSTEAFF. CDR3 coding DNA: TGTGCCAGCTCACCACAACAGGGAAGCACTGAAGCTTTCTTT.

This chain links TRBV28 with TRBJ1-5; 10 bases map to TRBD1. CDR3 length equals 17 residues. Trimming removed 4 bases from V and 1 base from J; junction bases left unmatched: 7. Germline loops: CDR1 MDHEN, CDR2 SYDVKM. The CDR3 nucleotides are TGTGCCAGCAGTTCACCCTCGGACAGGGGGAGCAATCAGCCCCAGCATTTT. Translating gives CASSSPSDRGSNQPQHF.

This clone was picked up one time. V and J are TRBV7-9 and TRBJ1-4, with 7 positions matching TRBD1. The CDR3 spans 15 residues. V lost 6 bases, J lost 6 bases, and 10 bases stayed unmatched. Looked up from germline, CDR1 is SEHNR and CDR2 is FQNEAQ (reference sequence). CDR3 DNA: TGTGCCAGCAGGGGTACCGGGACAGTATATGAAAAACTGTTTTTT. It specifies CASRGTGTVYEKLFF.

J is TRBJ2-4 and V is TRBV30, with unresolved D. The CDR3 has 12 amino acids. Germline V gives CDR1 GTSNPN, CDR2 SVGIG (reference sequence). V was shortened by 1 base and J by 7 bases, with 8 bases between the two germline ends. The CDR3: CAWSGQSNIQYF. DNA for the CDR3: TGTGCCTGGAGTGGGCAGTCCAACATTCAGTACTTC. Full variable domain (outside the CDR3, taken from reference TRBV30 and TRBJ2-4): SQTIHQWPATLVQPVGSPLSLECTVEGTSNPNLYWYRQAAGRGLQLLFYSVGIGQISSEVPQNLSASRPQDRQFILSSKKLLLSDSGFYLCAWSGQSNIQYFGAGTRLSVL.